This T cell receptor (beta chain) is drawn from a study of spatial heterogeneity in lung cancer. Study information: Beta-chain sequences consistently outnumbered alpha-chain sequences in detection.

This CDR3 is 11 amino acids long. V shed 4 bases and J shed 6 bases, with 9 bases lying between them. The germline V gene has CDR1 SQVTM and CDR2 ANQGSEA. In the library, each TCR cDNA molecule bore its own unique molecular identifier. TCRdb re-derived calls from the 5' RACE reads in MiXCR, one entry per CDR3 protein. The sample consists of approximately 38,000 distinct CDR3 sequences, about 6% of them appearing once. The time point denotes: sample taken at primary tumor resection. Sequencing was performed on whole RNA extracted from tumor and nontumor lung tissue, or from frozen PBMC, and the material was left unsorted. There were 75 or so donors, all of them untreated patients with early-stage non-small cell lung cancer. This clonotype was found many times. Its antigen is still unknown. Regarding the study as a whole: Expanded tumor TCRs that were ubiquitous appeared in blood more at resection than follow-up.

The clonotype comes from a male donor with early-stage non-small cell lung cancer. This chain uses TRBV29-1 with TRBJ1-2; D possibly corresponds to TRBD1 (5 bases). This material consisted of PBMCs, taken at surgery. The CDR3 sequence: CSVGQRDGYTF. The CDR3 nucleotides are TGCAGCGTTGGACAGAGGGATGGCTACACCTTC.